This record looks at one T cell receptor (beta chain) sequence and its context. Its antigen is currently unknown. The sample originates from a study of blood T cells in healthy people across ages. Whole-study results and caveats: Measured against age, TCR beta diversity per million T cells decreased in a roughly linear manner. Shifts in expanded clonotypes may have been confounded by donor CMV status, which was unknown. The percentage of naive T cells correlated strongly with TCR beta diversity.

Primed by a sample-barcoded 5' primer and a J-beta primer mix, a second PCR proceeded for 7 to 11 cycles. TCRdb reprocessed the 5' RACE reads with MiXCR, giving one entry per CDR3 protein. This sample has fewer than 900,000 distinct CDR3 sequences, with around 36% found just once. The germline V gene has CDR1 SGHTA and CDR2 FQGNSA. The CDR3 totals 15 residues. V shed 3 bases, J shed 8 bases, and the junction held 7 bases outside the gene matches. This TCR was recovered from a young man in good health. The sequenced sample consisted of blood. The rearrangement uses TRBV7-2 and TRBJ2-3; 11 bases map to TRBD2. CDR3 residues: CASSLIGLAGGTQYF. CDR3 in DNA: TGTGCCAGCAGCTTGATCGGGCTAGCGGGGGGTACGCAGTATTTT.